The following is a TCR beta chain sequence with its context. V shed 5 bases and J shed 5 bases, with 18 bases lying between them. The CDR3 is 15 residues long. Germline values: CDR1 LNHDA, CDR2 SQIVND (reference sequence). These data originate in a study of blood T cell repertoires in COVID-19. Overall study context: The United States, Italy and Spain supplied acute and convalescent COVID-19 samples. Sample material is recorded as cDNA or gDNA derived from T cells, B-cell-depleted T cells, or PBMCs.

Study processing details: By means of reference gene primer amplification, nucleated cell counts were estimated. Clones were sequenced by immunoSEQ multiplex PCR, and TCRdb holds only the in-frame ones, with some missing. That table furnishes V, J and clone size, whereas the DNA furnished D and trimming. Altogether roughly 180,000 clones are present, less than 85% being singletons, with the ten largest covering more than 6.5%. This receptor was taken from a woman aged 55-69 years with COVID-19, enrolled during active disease. The chain employs TRBV19 and TRBJ1-1; D perhaps matches TRBD1 (6 bases). Sequencing was performed on peripheral blood. CDR3 protein: CASSRARGFGTEAFF. DNA of the CDR3: TGTGCCAGTAGTCGGGCCAGGGGTTTTGGGACTGAAGCTTTCTTT. The variable domain in full, with the rest retrieved from reference TRBV19 and TRBJ1-1, is DGGITQSPKYLFRKEGQNVTLSCEQNLNHDAMYWYRQDPGQGLRLIYYSQIVNDFQKGDIAEGYSVSREKKESFPLTVTSAQKNPTAFYLCASSRARGFGTEAFFGQGTRLTVV.